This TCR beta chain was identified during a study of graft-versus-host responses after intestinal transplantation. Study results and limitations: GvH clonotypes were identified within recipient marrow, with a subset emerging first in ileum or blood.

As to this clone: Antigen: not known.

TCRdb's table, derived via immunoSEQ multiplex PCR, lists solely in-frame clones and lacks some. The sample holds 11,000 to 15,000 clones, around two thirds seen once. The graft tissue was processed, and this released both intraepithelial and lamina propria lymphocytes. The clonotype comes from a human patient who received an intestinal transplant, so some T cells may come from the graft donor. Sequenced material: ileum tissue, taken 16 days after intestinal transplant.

The CDR3 is CASSSVPGQGSPYNSPLHF. Here the CDR3 DNA reads TGCGCCAGCAGCTCAGTCCCGGGACAGGGGAGTCCCTATAATTCACCCCTCCACTTT. This chain connects TRBV5-1 to TRBJ1-6, with 10 nucleotides matching TRBD1. CDR1 and CDR2 from the germline V gene are SGHRS and YFSETQ. After removal of 3 bases from V and 2 bases from J, the junction contained 11 bases not matched to a gene. The CDR3 covers 19 residues.